This TCR beta chain was obtained from a study of blood T cell repertoires in COVID-19. About the study: Acute and convalescent COVID-19 specimens originated in the United States, Italy and Spain. The cDNA or gDNA used as material had been derived from T cells, B-cell-depleted T cells, or PBMCs.

As handled by the study authors: Amplifying reference gene primers gave estimates of nucleated cell counts. Using immunoSEQ multiplex PCR, the repertoire was profiled, and TCRdb retains in-frame clones only, with some absent. The DNA was the basis for D and trimming; V, J and clone size are from that table. Among roughly 280,000 clones, roughly nine tenths were seen once, and the ten largest hold about 8.7%. This CDR3 comprises 12 residues. After removal of 3 bases from V and 16 bases from J, the junction contained 4 bases not matched to a gene. Germline assignment: CDR1 SGHDT and CDR2 YYEEEE. Sequenced sample: peripheral blood. The J gene is TRBJ2-1, the V gene TRBV5-6, with 13 bases matching TRBD2. The origin of this receptor is a man in his forties or fifties with active or convalescent COVID-19. The CDR3 bases are TGTGCCAGCAGCTCCGGACTAGCGGGGGACTTCTTC. Protein: CASSSGLAGDFF. Based on the CDR3 plus reference TRBV5-6 and TRBJ2-1, the full variable domain is DAGVTQSPTHLIKTRGQQVTLRCSPKSGHDTVSWYQQALGQGPQFIFQYYEEEERQRGNFPDRFSGHQFPNYSSELNVNALLLGDSALYLCASSSGLAGDFFGPGTRLTVL.